These T cell receptor beta chains were read from a single sample in a study of T cell responses to AZD1222 COVID-19 vaccine. This table comes from immunoSEQ multiplex PCR, and its TCRdb copy is limited to in-frame clones, with some not included. This table has under 150,000 clones, almost 95% appearing once. The sample in question was peripheral blood, obtained 28 days after the second AZD1222 dose. These receptors all stem from an adult who received the AZD1222 COVID-19 vaccine. Each CDR3 is given with its conserved first and last residue. Each record gives: CDR3 length, J gene, V gene, D gene, clone size, CDR3 protein, CDR3 DNA. D genes are given only for firm matches. Clone size is shown for a subset of rows, as once, few, many or a class of expanded clone.

cdr3_length: 13; j_call: TRBJ2-2; v_call: TRBV12-3/TRBV12-4; d_call: NA; clone_size: NA; cdr3_aa: CASRRGGAGELFF; cdr3_nt: TGTGCCAGCAGGAGAGGGGGGGCCGGGGAGCTGTTTTTT
cdr3_length: 16; j_call: TRBJ1-1; v_call: TRBV4-1; d_call: TRBD1; clone_size: NA; cdr3_aa: CASSRTRDRGNTEAFF; cdr3_nt: TGCGCCAGCAGCCGTACCCGGGACAGGGGGAACACTGAAGCTTTCTTT
cdr3_length: 15; j_call: TRBJ1-5; v_call: TRBV10-3; d_call: NA; clone_size: once; cdr3_aa: CAAWTPELGNQPQHF; cdr3_nt: TGTGCCGCCTGGACCCCCGAGCTAGGCAATCAGCCCCAGCATTTT
cdr3_length: 14; j_call: TRBJ1-6; v_call: TRBV3-1/TRBV3-2; d_call: NA; clone_size: NA; cdr3_aa: CASSPQPRNSPLHF; cdr3_nt: TGTGCCAGCAGCCCGCAACCGAGGAATTCACCCCTCCACTTT
cdr3_length: 14; j_call: TRBJ1-1; v_call: TRBV6-5; d_call: NA; clone_size: NA; cdr3_aa: CASSYSGTNTEAFF; cdr3_nt: TGTGCCAGCAGTTACTCTGGCACAAACACTGAAGCTTTCTTT
cdr3_length: 14; j_call: TRBJ1-2; v_call: TRBV6-5; d_call: NA; clone_size: NA; cdr3_aa: CASSYSDSDYGYTF; cdr3_nt: TGTGCCAGCAGTTACTCCGACAGTGACTATGGCTACACCTTC
cdr3_length: 16; j_call: TRBJ2-2; v_call: TRBV19; d_call: TRBD2; clone_size: NA; cdr3_aa: CASSIEPSGVTGELFF; cdr3_nt: TGTGCCAGTAGTATAGAGCCTAGCGGGGTCACGGGGGAGCTGTTTTTT
cdr3_length: 16; j_call: TRBJ2-2; v_call: TRBV6-6; d_call: TRBD1; clone_size: NA; cdr3_aa: CASSPPPGQGTGELFF; cdr3_nt: TGTGCCAGCAGTCCCCCCCCGGGACAGGGGACCGGGGAGCTGTTTTTT
cdr3_length: 13; j_call: TRBJ2-1; v_call: TRBV4-1; d_call: NA; clone_size: NA; cdr3_aa: CASSQVTSNEQFF; cdr3_nt: TGCGCCAGCAGCCAAGTAACTAGTAATGAGCAGTTCTTC
cdr3_length: 13; j_call: TRBJ2-7; v_call: TRBV5-6; d_call: NA; clone_size: NA; cdr3_aa: CASSLVRSYEQYF; cdr3_nt: TGTGCCAGCAGCTTGGTTAGGAGCTACGAGCAGTACTTC
cdr3_length: 15; j_call: TRBJ1-5; v_call: TRBV19; d_call: NA; clone_size: NA; cdr3_aa: CASTDWGGSNQPQHF; cdr3_nt: TGTGCCAGTACGGACTGGGGGGGAAGCAATCAGCCCCAGCATTTT
cdr3_length: 16; j_call: TRBJ2-6; v_call: TRBV29-1; d_call: TRBD2; clone_size: NA; cdr3_aa: CSVFSGGASGANVLTF; cdr3_nt: TGCAGCGTTTTTAGCGGGGGAGCGTCTGGGGCCAACGTCCTGACTTTC
cdr3_length: 14; j_call: TRBJ2-2; v_call: TRBV3-1/TRBV3-2; d_call: NA; clone_size: NA; cdr3_aa: CASSQEGGTGELFF; cdr3_nt: TGTGCCAGCAGCCAAGAAGGCGGCACCGGGGAGCTGTTTTTT
cdr3_length: 13; j_call: TRBJ2-7; v_call: TRBV5-5; d_call: TRBD1; clone_size: NA; cdr3_aa: CASSWGQSYEQYF; cdr3_nt: TGTGCCAGCAGCTGGGGACAGAGCTACGAGCAGTACTTC
cdr3_length: 12; j_call: TRBJ1-2; v_call: TRBV28; d_call: NA; clone_size: NA; cdr3_aa: CASSLRGNGYTF; cdr3_nt: TGTGCCAGCAGTTTACGGGGAAATGGCTACACCTTC
cdr3_length: 14; j_call: TRBJ1-5; v_call: TRBV24-1; d_call: NA; clone_size: once; cdr3_aa: CATSPGTFNQPQHF; cdr3_nt: TGTGCCACCAGTCCCGGGACCTTCAATCAGCCCCAGCATTTT
cdr3_length: 14; j_call: TRBJ1-5; v_call: TRBV7-9; d_call: TRBD1; clone_size: once; cdr3_aa: CASTTGGGNQPQHF; cdr3_nt: TGTGCCAGCACTACAGGGGGCGGCAATCAGCCCCAGCATTTT
cdr3_length: 15; j_call: TRBJ2-3; v_call: TRBV3-1/TRBV3-2; d_call: NA; clone_size: NA; cdr3_aa: CASSQDADHTDTQYF; cdr3_nt: TGTGCCAGCAGCCAAGATGCGGACCACACAGATACGCAGTATTTT
cdr3_length: 16; j_call: TRBJ2-3; v_call: TRBV6-2/TRBV6-3; d_call: NA; clone_size: NA; cdr3_aa: CASSYLAGTLTDTQYF; cdr3_nt: TGTGCCAGCAGTTACCTCGCGGGGACACTTACAGATACGCAGTATTTT
cdr3_length: 15; j_call: TRBJ1-2; v_call: TRBV11-2; d_call: TRBD1; clone_size: NA; cdr3_aa: CASSPSKGQGYGYTF; cdr3_nt: TGTGCCAGCAGCCCGTCCAAAGGACAGGGCTATGGCTACACCTTC
cdr3_length: 17; j_call: TRBJ1-6; v_call: TRBV9; d_call: NA; clone_size: NA; cdr3_aa: CASSGGGTAKYNSPLHF; cdr3_nt: TGTGCCAGCAGCGGGGGGGGAACAGCGAAGTATAATTCACCCCTCCACTTT